This T cell receptor beta chain is drawn from a study of cytomegalovirus exposure and HLA in healthy donors. Trimming removed 4 bases from V and 4 bases from J, with 11 bases in between. Germline V gene data show CDR1 as SGHDT and CDR2 as YYEEEE. CDR3 length equals 13 residues. The PCR ran on 60 Vbeta and 13 Jbeta primers. Clones were read by immunoSEQ multiplex PCR, and TCRdb kept only the in-frame ones, dropping some. The repertoire consists of fewer than 150,000 clones, with approximately 80% occurring once and the leading ten covering roughly 2%. The specimen was PBMCs. The sequence was collected from a young man in good health and CMV-seronegative. The chain uses TRBV5-6 and TRBJ2-5, with D unclear. This CDR3 reads CASSDRNRETQYF. The CDR3 nucleotides read TGTGCCAGCAGCGACCGCAACAGAGAGACCCAGTACTTC. The entire variable domain, with the rest obtained from reference TRBV5-6 and TRBJ2-5, is as follows: DAGVTQSPTHLIKTRGQQVTLRCSPKSGHDTVSWYQQALGQGPQFIFQYYEEEERQRGNFPDRFSGHQFPNYSSELNVNALLLGDSALYLCASSDRNRETQYFGPGTRLLVL.